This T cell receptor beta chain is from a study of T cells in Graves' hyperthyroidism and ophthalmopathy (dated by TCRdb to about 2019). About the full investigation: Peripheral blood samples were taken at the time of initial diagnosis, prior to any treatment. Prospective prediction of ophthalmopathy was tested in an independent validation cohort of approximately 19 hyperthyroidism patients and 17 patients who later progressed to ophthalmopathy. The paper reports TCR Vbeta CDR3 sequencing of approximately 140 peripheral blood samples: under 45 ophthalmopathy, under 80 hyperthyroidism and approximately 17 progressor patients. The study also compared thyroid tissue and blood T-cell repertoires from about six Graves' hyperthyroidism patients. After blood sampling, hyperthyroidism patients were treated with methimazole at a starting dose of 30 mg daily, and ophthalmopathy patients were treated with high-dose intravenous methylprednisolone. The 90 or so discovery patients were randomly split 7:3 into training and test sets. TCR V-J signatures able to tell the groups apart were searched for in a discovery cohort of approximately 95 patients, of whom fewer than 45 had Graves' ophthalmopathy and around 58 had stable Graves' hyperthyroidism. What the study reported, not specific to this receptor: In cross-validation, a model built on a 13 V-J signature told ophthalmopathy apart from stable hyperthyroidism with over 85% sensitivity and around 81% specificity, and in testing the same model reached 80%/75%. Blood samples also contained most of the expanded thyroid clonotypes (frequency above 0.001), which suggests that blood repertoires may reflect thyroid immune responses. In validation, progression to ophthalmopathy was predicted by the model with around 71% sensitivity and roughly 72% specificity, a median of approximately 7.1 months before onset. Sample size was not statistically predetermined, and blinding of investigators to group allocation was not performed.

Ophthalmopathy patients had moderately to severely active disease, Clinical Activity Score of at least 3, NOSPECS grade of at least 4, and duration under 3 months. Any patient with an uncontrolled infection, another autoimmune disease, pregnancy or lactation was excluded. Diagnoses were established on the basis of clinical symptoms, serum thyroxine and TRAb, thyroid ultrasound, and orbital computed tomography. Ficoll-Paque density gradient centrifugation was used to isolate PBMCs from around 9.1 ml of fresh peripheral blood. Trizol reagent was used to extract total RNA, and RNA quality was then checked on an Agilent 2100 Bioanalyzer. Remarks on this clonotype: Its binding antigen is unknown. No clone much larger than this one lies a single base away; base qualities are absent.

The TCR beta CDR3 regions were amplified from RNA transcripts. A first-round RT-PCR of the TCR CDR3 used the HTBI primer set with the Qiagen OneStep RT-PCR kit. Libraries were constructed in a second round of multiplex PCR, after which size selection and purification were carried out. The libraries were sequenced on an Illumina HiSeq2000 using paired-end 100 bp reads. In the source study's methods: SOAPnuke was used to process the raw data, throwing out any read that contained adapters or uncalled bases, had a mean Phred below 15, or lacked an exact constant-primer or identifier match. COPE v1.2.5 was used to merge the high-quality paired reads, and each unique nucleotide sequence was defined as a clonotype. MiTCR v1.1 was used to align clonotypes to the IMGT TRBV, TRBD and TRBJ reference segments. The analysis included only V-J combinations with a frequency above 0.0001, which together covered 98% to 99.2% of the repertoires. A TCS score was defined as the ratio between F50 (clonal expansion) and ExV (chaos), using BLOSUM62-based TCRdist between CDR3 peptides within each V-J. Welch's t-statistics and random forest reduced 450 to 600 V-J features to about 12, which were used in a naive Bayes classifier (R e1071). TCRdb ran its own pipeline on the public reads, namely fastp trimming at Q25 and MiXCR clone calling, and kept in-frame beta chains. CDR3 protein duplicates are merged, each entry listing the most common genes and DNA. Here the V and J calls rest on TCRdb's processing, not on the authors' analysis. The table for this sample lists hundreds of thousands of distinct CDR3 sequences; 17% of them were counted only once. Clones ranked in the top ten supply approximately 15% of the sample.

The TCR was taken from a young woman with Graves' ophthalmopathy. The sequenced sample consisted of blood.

The nucleotide sequence reads as follows: TGTGCCAGCAGCTTAGCGGGAGGGCCATATACGCAGTATTTT. The translation is CASSLAGGPYTQYF. The sequence joins TRBV11-1 to TRBJ2-3; 7 middle bases align to TRBD2. Inclusive of the bounding cysteine and phenylalanine, the CDR3 is 14 residues long. This entry keeps only the CDR3 DNA: 42 bases, framed from base 1. V trim: 0 bases; J trim: 7 bases; unmatched bases: 4. CDR1 and CDR2, per the germline V gene (reference sequence), are SGHAT and FQDESV.